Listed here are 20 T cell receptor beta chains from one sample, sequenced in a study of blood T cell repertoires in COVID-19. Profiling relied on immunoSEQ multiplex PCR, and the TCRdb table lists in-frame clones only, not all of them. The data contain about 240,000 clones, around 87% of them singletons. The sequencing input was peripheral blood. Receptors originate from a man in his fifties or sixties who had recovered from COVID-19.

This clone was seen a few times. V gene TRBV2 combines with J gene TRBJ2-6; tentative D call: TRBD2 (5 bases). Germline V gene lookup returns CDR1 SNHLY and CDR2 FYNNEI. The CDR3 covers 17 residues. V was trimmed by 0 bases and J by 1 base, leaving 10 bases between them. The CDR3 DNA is TGTGCCAGCAGTGAAGCGCTTCGCGGGTCTGGGGCCAACGTCCTGACTTTC. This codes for CASSEALRGSGANVLTF.

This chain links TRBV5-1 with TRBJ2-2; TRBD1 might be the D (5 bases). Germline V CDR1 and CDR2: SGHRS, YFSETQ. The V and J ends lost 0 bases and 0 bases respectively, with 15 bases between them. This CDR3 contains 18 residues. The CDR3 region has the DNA TGCGCCAGCAGCTTGGCCATGGGGCGGACCGCGAACACCGGGGAGCTGTTTTTT. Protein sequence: CASSLAMGRTANTGELFF.

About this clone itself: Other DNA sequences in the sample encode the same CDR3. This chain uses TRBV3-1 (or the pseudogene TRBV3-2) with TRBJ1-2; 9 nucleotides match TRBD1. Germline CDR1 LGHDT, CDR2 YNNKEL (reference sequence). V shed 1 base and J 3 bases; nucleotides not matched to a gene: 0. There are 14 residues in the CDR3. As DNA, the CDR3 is TGTGCCAGCAGCCAAGGACAGGGGGACTATGGCTACACCTTC. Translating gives CASSQGQGDYGYTF.

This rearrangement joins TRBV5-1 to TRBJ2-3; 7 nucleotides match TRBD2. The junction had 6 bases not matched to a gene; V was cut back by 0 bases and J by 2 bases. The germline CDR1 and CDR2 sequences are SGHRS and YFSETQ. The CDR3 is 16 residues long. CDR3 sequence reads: CASSLGRRGVTDTQYF. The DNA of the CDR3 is TGCGCCAGCAGCTTGGGTCGACGGGGGGTCACAGATACGCAGTATTTT.

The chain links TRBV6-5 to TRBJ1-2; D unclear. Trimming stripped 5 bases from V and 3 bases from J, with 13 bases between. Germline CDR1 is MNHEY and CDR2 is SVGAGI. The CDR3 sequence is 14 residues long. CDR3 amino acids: CASSRRPADYGYTF. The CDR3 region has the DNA TGTGCCAGCAGTCGACGACCCGCGGACTATGGCTACACCTTC.

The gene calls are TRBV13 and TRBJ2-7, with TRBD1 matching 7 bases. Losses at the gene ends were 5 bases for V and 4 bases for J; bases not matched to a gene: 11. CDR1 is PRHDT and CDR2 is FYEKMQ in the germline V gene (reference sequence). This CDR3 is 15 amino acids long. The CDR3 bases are TGTGCCAGCAGCCCGGACAGGACAGGCTCATACGAGCAGTACTTC. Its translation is CASSPDRTGSYEQYF.

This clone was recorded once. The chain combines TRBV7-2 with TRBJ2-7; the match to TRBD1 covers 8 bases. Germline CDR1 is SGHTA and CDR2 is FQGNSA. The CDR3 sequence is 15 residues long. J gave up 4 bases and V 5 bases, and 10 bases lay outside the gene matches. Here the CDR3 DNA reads TGTGCCAGCAGCCCCCCCCGGGACAGGTTTTACGAGCAGTACTTC. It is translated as CASSPPRDRFYEQYF.

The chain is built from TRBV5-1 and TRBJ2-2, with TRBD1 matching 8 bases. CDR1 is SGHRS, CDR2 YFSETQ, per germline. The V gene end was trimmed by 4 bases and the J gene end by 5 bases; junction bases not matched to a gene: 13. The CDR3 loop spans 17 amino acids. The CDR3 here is CASSLRADRANTGELFF. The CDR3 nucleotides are TGCGCCAGCAGCCTACGTGCGGACAGGGCTAATACCGGGGAGCTGTTTTTT.

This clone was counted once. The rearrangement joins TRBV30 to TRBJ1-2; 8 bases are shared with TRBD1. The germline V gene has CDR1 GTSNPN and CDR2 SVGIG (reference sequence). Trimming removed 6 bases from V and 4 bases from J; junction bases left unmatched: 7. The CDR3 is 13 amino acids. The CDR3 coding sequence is TGTGCCTGTCATCCAGGGGGCGGCTATGGCTACACCTTC. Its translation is CACHPGGGYGYTF.

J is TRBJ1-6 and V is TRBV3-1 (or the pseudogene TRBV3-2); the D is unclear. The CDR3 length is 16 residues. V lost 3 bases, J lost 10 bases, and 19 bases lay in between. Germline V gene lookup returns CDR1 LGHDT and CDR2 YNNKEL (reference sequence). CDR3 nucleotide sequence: TGTGCCAGCAGCCAGGACGATGGGAGGTCTGGGTCACCCCTCCACTTT. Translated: CASSQDDGRSGSPLHF.

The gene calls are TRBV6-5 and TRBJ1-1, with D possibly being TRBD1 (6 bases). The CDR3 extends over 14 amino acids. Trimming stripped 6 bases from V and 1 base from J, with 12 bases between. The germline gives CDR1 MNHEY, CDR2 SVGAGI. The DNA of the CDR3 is TGTGCCAGCAGAAACCTGGGGGCGAACACTGAAGCTTTCTTT. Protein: CASRNLGANTEAFF.

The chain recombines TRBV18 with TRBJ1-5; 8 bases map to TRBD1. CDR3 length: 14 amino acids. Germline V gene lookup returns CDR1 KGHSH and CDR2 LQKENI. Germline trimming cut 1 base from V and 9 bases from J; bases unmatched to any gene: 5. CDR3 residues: CASSPQGQGPPQHF. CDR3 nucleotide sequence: TGTGCCAGCTCACCACAAGGACAGGGTCCGCCCCAGCATTTT.

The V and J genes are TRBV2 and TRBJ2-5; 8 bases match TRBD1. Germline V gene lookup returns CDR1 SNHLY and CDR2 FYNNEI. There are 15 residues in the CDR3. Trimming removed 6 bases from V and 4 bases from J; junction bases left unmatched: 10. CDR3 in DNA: TGTGCCAGCAGCCGAGGACAGGGCGGTGGAGAGACCCAGTACTTC. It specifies CASSRGQGGGETQYF.

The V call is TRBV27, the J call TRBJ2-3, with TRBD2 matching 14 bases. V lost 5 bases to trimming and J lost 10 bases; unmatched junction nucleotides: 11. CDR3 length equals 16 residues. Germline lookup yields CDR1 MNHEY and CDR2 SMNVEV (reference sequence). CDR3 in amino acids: CASSPRLAGGPLAQYF. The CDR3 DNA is TGTGCCAGCAGTCCACGACTAGCGGGGGGGCCTTTGGCGCAGTATTTT.

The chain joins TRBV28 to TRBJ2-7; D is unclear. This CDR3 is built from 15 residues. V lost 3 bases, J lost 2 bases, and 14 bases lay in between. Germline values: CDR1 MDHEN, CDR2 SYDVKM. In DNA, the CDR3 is TGTGCCAGCAGTTTTTTATCGCGGCCGACCTACGAGCAGTACTTC. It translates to CASSFLSRPTYEQYF.

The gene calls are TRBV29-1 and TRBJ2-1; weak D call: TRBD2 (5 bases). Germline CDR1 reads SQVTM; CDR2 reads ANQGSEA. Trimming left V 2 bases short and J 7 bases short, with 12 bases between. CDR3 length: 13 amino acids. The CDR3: CSVERENPNEQFF. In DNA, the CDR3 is TGCAGCGTTGAAAGGGAGAATCCGAATGAGCAGTTCTTC.

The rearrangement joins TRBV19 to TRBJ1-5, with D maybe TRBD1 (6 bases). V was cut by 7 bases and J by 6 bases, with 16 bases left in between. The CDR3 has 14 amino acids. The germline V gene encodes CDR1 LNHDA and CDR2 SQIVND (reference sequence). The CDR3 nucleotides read TGTGCCAGTAATACGCCAGGGGTAGTTCAGCCCCAGCATTTT. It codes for CASNTPGVVQPQHF.

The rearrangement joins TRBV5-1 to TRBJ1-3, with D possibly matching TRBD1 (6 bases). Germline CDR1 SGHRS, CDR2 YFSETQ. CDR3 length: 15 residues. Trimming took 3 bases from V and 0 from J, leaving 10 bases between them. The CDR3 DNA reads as TGCGCCAGCAGCTCCGGACAGAACTCTGGAAACACCATATATTTT. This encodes CASSSGQNSGNTIYF.

The CDR3 spells CASSYGQSPYEQYF. The CDR3 nucleotides read TGTGCCAGCAGCTATGGACAGTCCCCCTACGAGCAGTACTTC. This sequence joins TRBV5-4 and TRBJ2-7, with D perhaps matching TRBD1 (6 bases). V was clipped by 3 bases and J by 2 bases, with 12 bases between them. This CDR3 contains 14 residues. CDR1 SGHNT and CDR2 YYREEE come from the germline V gene (reference sequence). The variable domain in full, with the rest retrieved from reference TRBV5-4 and TRBJ2-7, is ETGVTQSPTHLIKTRGQQVTLRCSSQSGHNTVSWYQQALGQGPQFIFQYYREEENGRGNFPPRFSGLQFPNYSSELNVNALELDDSALYLCASSYGQSPYEQYFGPGTRLTVT.

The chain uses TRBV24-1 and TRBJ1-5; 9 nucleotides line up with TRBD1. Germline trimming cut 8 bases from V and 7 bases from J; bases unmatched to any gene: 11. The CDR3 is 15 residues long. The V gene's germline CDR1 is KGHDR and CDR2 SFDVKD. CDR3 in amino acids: CATIRGQGLEQPQHF. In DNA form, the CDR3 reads TGTGCCACCATTAGGGGACAGGGCCTCGAGCAGCCCCAGCATTTT.